Presented here are 25 T cell receptor beta chains from one specimen sequenced in a study of cytomegalovirus exposure and HLA in healthy donors. The PCR made use of 60 Vbeta and 13 Jbeta primers. Method: immunoSEQ multiplex PCR; TCRdb's copy keeps in-frame clones and lacks some. This repertoire includes around 210,000 clones. Material: PBMCs. These TCRs come from a girl aged 2 to 9 in good health and CMV-seropositive.

The chain is built from TRBV15 and TRBJ2-3; TRBD2 matches 7 bases. The germline CDR1 and CDR2 sequences are LNHNV and YYDKDF (reference sequence). Germline trimming cut 5 bases from V and 1 base from J; bases unmatched to any gene: 9. CDR3 length equals 16 residues. CDR3 in amino acids: CATSPIPSGGTDTQYF. The CDR3 DNA follows: TGTGCCACCAGCCCCATCCCTAGCGGTGGCACAGATACGCAGTATTTT.

The gene calls are TRBV28 and TRBJ1-2; the D gene is possibly TRBD1 (6 bases). Germline lookup yields CDR1 MDHEN and CDR2 SYDVKM. Deletions cut 2 bases from V and 5 bases from J, with 15 bases between. There are 15 residues in the CDR3. The chain's CDR3 is CASSLPRTAEYGYTF. CDR3 nucleotides: TGTGCCAGCAGTTTACCCCGGACAGCTGAGTATGGCTACACCTTC.

The V gene is TRBV28, the J gene TRBJ2-7, with TRBD2 matching over 8 bases. The germline CDR1 and CDR2 sequences are MDHEN and SYDVKM. With 10 bases clipped from V and 0 bases from J, the junction kept 17 bases outside the gene matches. This CDR3 is built from 17 residues. CDR3 region: CANSKRTSKGGSYEQYF. The CDR3, as DNA: TGTGCCAACTCAAAACGGACTAGCAAGGGGGGCTCCTACGAGCAGTACTTC.

The chain recombines TRBV28 with TRBJ1-1, with a tentative D call TRBD1 (5 bases). The CDR3 totals 13 residues. CDR1 is MDHEN and CDR2 is SYDVKM in the germline V gene. Trimming removed 7 bases from V and 1 base from J, with 10 bases in between. Written as DNA, the CDR3 is TGTGCCAGCATGAGGACACCGAACACTGAAGCTTTCTTT. Amino acid sequence: CASMRTPNTEAFF. Together with reference TRBV28 and TRBJ1-1, the CDR3 gives the full variable domain: DVKVTQSSRYLVKRTGEKVFLECVQDMDHENMFWYRQDPGLGLRLIYFSYDVKMKEKGDIPEGYSVSREKKERFSLILESASTNQTSMYLCASMRTPNTEAFFGQGTRLTVV.

The gene calls are TRBV5-1 and TRBJ1-1; the match to TRBD1 covers 7 bases. After removal of 0 bases from V and 1 base from J, the junction contained 0 bases not matched to a gene. Germline values: CDR1 SGHRS, CDR2 YFSETQ. This CDR3 has 14 amino acids. CDR3 loop: CASSLGDRNTEAFF. The CDR3 coding sequence is TGCGCCAGCAGCTTGGGGGACAGGAACACTGAAGCTTTCTTT.

This chain connects TRBV29-1 to TRBJ1-2; 9 bases are a match to TRBD1. Germline lookup yields CDR1 SQVTM and CDR2 ANQGSEA. Unmatched junction bases numbered 10, after V lost 1 base and J lost 7 bases. CDR3 length equals 15 residues. For the CDR3, the DNA is TGCAGCGTTGAAGGAGGGGACAGGGAATATGCTGGCTACACCTTC. Its translation is CSVEGGDREYAGYTF.

The chain recombines TRBV11-2 with TRBJ2-1; 12 bases line up with TRBD2. The CDR3 runs to 15 residues. V was pared by 4 bases and J by 8 bases, with 6 bases of the junction left unmatched. The germline V gene has CDR1 SGHAT and CDR2 FQNNGV. The CDR3 DNA follows: TGTGCCAGCAGCTCCCGGACTAGCGGGACGGATGAGCAGTTCTTC. It yields the protein CASSSRTSGTDEQFF. The variable domain in full, completed from reference TRBV11-2 and TRBJ2-1, reads EAGVAQSPRYKIIEKRQSVAFWCNPISGHATLYWYQQILGQGPKLLIQFQNNGVVDDSQLPKDRFSAERLKGVDSTLKIQPAKLEDSAVYLCASSSRTSGTDEQFFGPGTRLTVL.

This chain connects TRBV19 to TRBJ1-1; the match to TRBD1 covers 9 bases. The germline gives CDR1 LNHDA, CDR2 SQIVND (reference sequence). This CDR3 has 14 residues. Trimming removed 7 bases from V and 6 bases from J; junction bases left unmatched: 9. The CDR3 region has the DNA TGTGCCAGTACGCCCGGGACAGGGCTATCTGAAGCTTTCTTT. Its protein product is CASTPGTGLSEAFF.

The chain is built from TRBV9 and TRBJ2-3; weak D call: TRBD1 (6 bases). The CDR3 has 16 residues. The germline V gene has CDR1 SGDLS and CDR2 YYNGEE. Trimming shortened V by 4 bases and J by 0 bases, and 15 bases separated the two germline ends. This CDR3 reads CASSSLQGVSTDTQYF. The CDR3 DNA sequence: TGTGCCAGCAGCTCATTACAGGGTGTTAGCACAGATACGCAGTATTTT.

The V and J genes are TRBV10-2 and TRBJ2-7, with 8 bases aligning to TRBD2. Looked up from germline, CDR1 is WSHSY and CDR2 is SAAADI. The CDR3 is made up of 13 amino acids. The V gene end was trimmed by 7 bases and the J gene end by 0 bases; junction bases not matched to a gene: 2. CDR3 amino acids: CASTTSGSYEQYF. The CDR3, as DNA: TGCGCCAGCACAACTAGCGGCTCCTACGAGCAGTACTTC.

The chain couples TRBV5-1 to TRBJ2-3, with a weak D call TRBD2 (6 bases). Trimming left V 4 bases short and J 13 bases short, with 16 bases between. Looked up from germline, CDR1 is SGHRS and CDR2 is YFSETQ. The CDR3 has 12 residues. CDR3 region: CASSPGRREEYF. CDR3 sequence (DNA): TGCGCCAGCAGCCCCGGGCGGAGGGAGGAGTATTTT.

The V gene is TRBV7-2, the J gene TRBJ2-5; D is uncertain. Germline V gene lookup returns CDR1 SGHTA and CDR2 FQGNSA. Trimming pared 1 base from V and 3 bases from J, leaving 6 bases between. This CDR3 has 13 residues. Here the CDR3 DNA reads TGTGCCAGCAGCTTAGATTTTAAAGAGACCCAGTACTTC. This encodes CASSLDFKETQYF. Full variable domain (rest looked up from reference TRBV7-2 and TRBJ2-5): GAGVSQSPSNKVTEKGKDVELRCDPISGHTALYWYRQSLGQGLEFLIYFQGNSAPDKSGLPSDRFSAERTGGSVSTLTIQRTQQEDSAVYLCASSLDFKETQYFGPGTRLLVL.

The genes are TRBV2 and TRBJ2-7; weak D call: TRBD2 (5 bases). The germline CDR1 and CDR2 sequences are SNHLY and FYNNEI. The CDR3 has 15 residues. V was cut by 6 bases and J by 0 bases, with 15 bases left in between. In DNA, the CDR3 is TGTGCCAGCAGGAGGATGAGCGGTCGCTCCTACGAGCAGTACTTC. This sequence encodes CASRRMSGRSYEQYF.

The chain joins TRBV30 to TRBJ2-2; D gene unclear. The V and J ends lost 2 bases and 7 bases respectively, with 5 bases between them. Per the germline V gene, CDR1 is GTSNPN and CDR2 is SVGIG (reference sequence). The CDR3 runs to 11 residues. The CDR3 coding sequence is TGTGCCTGGAGTTTATACGGGGAGCTGTTTTTT. Protein product: CAWSLYGELFF.

DNA of the CDR3: TGTGCCAGCAGTTCGGGGACAGGAGCCACAGATACGCAGTATTTT. It is translated as CASSSGTGATDTQYF. V and J are TRBV28 and TRBJ2-3; TRBD1 aligns across 8 bases. With V trimmed by 4 bases and J by 2 bases, 5 bases remained unmatched. CDR1 is MDHEN and CDR2 is SYDVKM in the germline V gene. This CDR3 region has 15 residues.

V usage is TRBV2 and J usage is TRBJ1-5; D not resolved. CDR1 is SNHLY and CDR2 is FYNNEI in the germline V gene. The V end lost 7 bases, the J end lost 2 bases, and 15 bases lay between the germline ends. This CDR3 has 15 amino acids. CDR3 in amino acids: CASTERGAGNQPQHF. The CDR3 DNA reads TGTGCCAGCACCGAACGAGGCGCAGGCAATCAGCCCCAGCATTTT.

J is TRBJ2-1 and V is TRBV11-3, with 10 bases matching TRBD2. V gave up 2 bases and J gave up 8 bases; unmatched junction bases: 9. CDR3 length equals 16 residues. From germline, CDR1 is SGHNT and CDR2 YENEEA. The DNA of the CDR3 is TGTGCCAGCAGCTTACGGAGAGCGGGAGGGTCGGATGAGCAGTTCTTC. This encodes CASSLRRAGGSDEQFF.

The chain recombines TRBV19 with TRBJ2-5, with D possibly matching TRBD2 (6 bases). The CDR3 extends over 15 amino acids. Germline CDR1 is LNHDA and CDR2 is SQIVND (reference sequence). V was shortened by 3 bases and J by 1 base, with 12 bases between the two germline ends. CDR3 sequence (DNA): TGTGCCAGTAGTATTGGCGGGACTCCCCAAGAGACCCAGTACTTC. Its translation is CASSIGGTPQETQYF. The full variable domain, its missing parts supplied by reference TRBV19 and TRBJ2-5, is DGGITQSPKYLFRKEGQNVTLSCEQNLNHDAMYWYRQDPGQGLRLIYYSQIVNDFQKGDIAEGYSVSREKKESFPLTVTSAQKNPTAFYLCASSIGGTPQETQYFGPGTRLLVL.

J is TRBJ2-7 and V is TRBV7-9, with 10 bases that match TRBD1. The V segment lost 1 base and the J segment 7 bases; nucleotides outside the gene matches: 7. The germline gives CDR1 SEHNR, CDR2 FQNEAQ (reference sequence). This CDR3 has 15 amino acids. The CDR3 reads CASSLERQGAREQYF. The CDR3 DNA reads TGTGCCAGCAGCTTAGAGAGACAGGGGGCGAGGGAGCAGTACTTC.

This chain uses TRBV5-1 with TRBJ1-2, with 8 bases lining up with TRBD1. Germline lookup yields CDR1 SGHRS and CDR2 YFSETQ. Germline trimming cut 0 bases from V and 10 bases from J; bases unmatched to any gene: 8. The CDR3 is 14 residues long. The CDR3 spells CASSLVQGAPTYTF. CDR3 DNA: TGCGCCAGCAGCTTGGTTCAGGGGGCCCCAACCTACACCTTC.

The rearrangement links TRBV5-1 to TRBJ2-3; TRBD2 aligns across 7 bases. Trimming cost V 4 bases and J 2 bases; bases outside gene matches: 4. This CDR3 comprises 14 residues. CDR1 SGHRS and CDR2 YFSETQ come from the germline V gene. The CDR3, as DNA: TGCGCCAGCAGCCCGCGGGGGATCACAGATACGCAGTATTTT. Amino acids: CASSPRGITDTQYF.

The genes are TRBV7-2 and TRBJ2-7, with 8 bases lining up with TRBD2. CDR3 length equals 15 residues. Germline V lookup: CDR1 SGHTA, CDR2 FQGNSA. The V and J ends lost 1 base and 1 base, in that order; junction bases with no gene match: 3. The CDR3 protein is CASSLELAASYEQYF. As DNA, the CDR3 is TGTGCCAGCAGCTTAGAACTAGCGGCATCCTACGAGCAGTACTTC.

V usage is TRBV28 and J usage is TRBJ1-3; 8 bases fit TRBD1. The J segment lost 1 base and the V segment lost 4 bases, leaving 0 bases of the junction unmatched. CDR3 length equals 14 residues. CDR1 and CDR2 from the germline V gene are MDHEN and SYDVKM. The CDR3 region has the DNA TGTGCCAGCAGTTGGACAGGGTCTGGAAACACCATATATTTT. Translation: CASSWTGSGNTIYF. Based on the CDR3 plus reference TRBV28 and TRBJ1-3, the full variable domain is DVKVTQSSRYLVKRTGEKVFLECVQDMDHENMFWYRQDPGLGLRLIYFSYDVKMKEKGDIPEGYSVSREKKERFSLILESASTNQTSMYLCASSWTGSGNTIYFGEGSWLTVV.

V gene TRBV4-1 combines with J gene TRBJ1-6, with 8 bases aligning to TRBD1. This CDR3 is 16 amino acids long. The trim removed 3 bases at V and 8 bases at J, leaving 9 bases unmatched. CDR1 MGHRA and CDR2 YSYEKL come from the germline V gene. The CDR3 DNA follows: TGCGCCAGCAGCCAGAATGGACAGGGTGGATATTCACCCCTCCACTTT. This codes for CASSQNGQGGYSPLHF.

The J gene is TRBJ2-1, the V gene TRBV25-1, with 7 positions matching TRBD2. Trimming removed 0 bases from V and 3 bases from J; junction bases left unmatched: 2. Germline V CDR1 and CDR2: MGHDK, SYGVNS. The CDR3 contains 15 residues. The chain's CDR3 is CASSEYTSVYNEQFF. The CDR3 DNA is TGTGCCAGCAGTGAATATACTAGCGTCTACAATGAGCAGTTCTTC. The full variable domain, rest sourced from reference TRBV25-1 and TRBJ2-1, is EADIYQTPRYLVIGTGKKITLECSQTMGHDKMYWYQQDPGMELHLIHYSYGVNSTEKGDLSSESTVSRIRTEHFPLTLESARPSHTSQYLCASSEYTSVYNEQFFGPGTRLTVL.